This T cell receptor beta chain originates from a study of cytomegalovirus exposure and HLA in healthy donors. With 60 Vbeta and 13 Jbeta primers, the PCR was carried out. TCRdb keeps only in-frame clones here, not all; method: immunoSEQ multiplex PCR. Counted here are around 90,000 clones, roughly 85% occurring once; the ten biggest clones make up approximately 7.4%. V lost 6 bases to trimming and J lost 0 bases, with 12 bases between them. This CDR3 has 15 amino acids. Germline CDR1 reads MNHEY; CDR2 reads SMNVEV (reference sequence). Source material: PBMCs. This chain uses TRBV27 with TRBJ2-1; no definite D call. This TCR came from a man aged 40-49 years in good health and CMV-seropositive. The CDR3 reads CASRLYGSSYNEQFF. As DNA, the CDR3 is TGTGCCAGCAGACTATACGGAAGCTCCTACAATGAGCAGTTCTTC.